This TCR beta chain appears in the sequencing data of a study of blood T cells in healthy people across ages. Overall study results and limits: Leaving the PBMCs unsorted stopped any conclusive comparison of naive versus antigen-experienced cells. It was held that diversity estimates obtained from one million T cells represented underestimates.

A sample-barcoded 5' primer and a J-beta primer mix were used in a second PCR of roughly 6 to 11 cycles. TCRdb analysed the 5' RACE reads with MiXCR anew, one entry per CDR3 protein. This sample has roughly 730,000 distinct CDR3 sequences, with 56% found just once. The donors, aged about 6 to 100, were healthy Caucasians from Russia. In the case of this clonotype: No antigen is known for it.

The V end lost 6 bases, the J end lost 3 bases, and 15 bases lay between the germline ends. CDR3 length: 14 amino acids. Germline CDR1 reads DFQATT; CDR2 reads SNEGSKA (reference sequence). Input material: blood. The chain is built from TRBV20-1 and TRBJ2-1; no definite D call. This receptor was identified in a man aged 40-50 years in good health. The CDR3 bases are TGCAGTGCACCTTTCCCCGAAGACTACAATGAGCAGTTCTTC. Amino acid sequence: CSAPFPEDYNEQFF.